The following is a T cell receptor beta chain sequence with its context. Its specificity is unknown. The V end was cut by 0 bases, the J end by 0 bases, with 12 bases between. Looked up from germline, CDR1 is MNHEY and CDR2 is SMNVEV (reference sequence). This CDR3 has 18 residues. The data originate from a study of blood T cells in healthy people across ages. Study at large: For every two T cells, template switching captured about one barcoded beta molecule.

Using a J-beta primer mix together with a sample-barcoded 5' primer, a second PCR was run for roughly 7 to 11 cycles. Via MiXCR, TCRdb re-called the 5' RACE reads, giving one row per CDR3 protein. This table holds fewer than 1.5 million distinct CDR3 sequences, roughly 40% found once. Study outcomes and limitations: Diversity of TCR beta per million T cells declined in a roughly linear way with age. There were more naive CD4+ cells and higher diversity in long-lived donors than in aged donors. PBMCs went unsorted, and a conclusive naive versus antigen-experienced comparison was therefore prevented.

This sequence originates from a woman younger than 35 in good health. The specimen was blood. The chain links TRBV27 to TRBJ1-6; D is undetermined. The CDR3 protein is CASSLSGPGGSYNSPLHF. Written as DNA, the CDR3 is TGTGCCAGCAGTTTATCGGGCCCCGGAGGCTCCTATAATTCACCCCTCCACTTT.